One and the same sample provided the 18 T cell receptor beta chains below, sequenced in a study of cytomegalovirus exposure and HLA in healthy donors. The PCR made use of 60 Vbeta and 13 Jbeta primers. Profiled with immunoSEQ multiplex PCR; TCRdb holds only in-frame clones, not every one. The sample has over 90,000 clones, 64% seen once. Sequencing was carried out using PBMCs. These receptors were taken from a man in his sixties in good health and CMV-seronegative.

Written as DNA, the CDR3 is TGTGCCAGCACAAATTACCGTGGAGGACTAGCGGTAGGCACAGATACGCAGTATTTT. It is translated as CASTNYRGGLAVGTDTQYF. The gene calls are TRBV5-5 and TRBJ2-3; TRBD2 matches 10 bases. The V segment lost 6 bases and the J segment 1 base; nucleotides outside the gene matches: 17. Per the germline V gene, CDR1 is SGHKS and CDR2 is YYEKEE (reference sequence). The CDR3 loop spans 19 amino acids.

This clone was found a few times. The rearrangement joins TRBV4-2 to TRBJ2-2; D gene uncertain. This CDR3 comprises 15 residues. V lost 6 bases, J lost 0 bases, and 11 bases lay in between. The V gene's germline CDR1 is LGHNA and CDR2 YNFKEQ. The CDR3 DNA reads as TGTGCCAGCAGTCCCAGCGCTGCGAACACCGGGGAGCTGTTTTTT. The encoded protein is CASSPSAANTGELFF.

CDR3 in DNA: TGTGCCAGCAGTGAATCCCCAGGAGGCCCACCCCTCCACTTT. It specifies CASSESPGGPPLHF. V usage is TRBV6-1 and J usage is TRBJ1-6; D is ambiguous. The germline gives CDR1 MNHNS, CDR2 SASEGT. The CDR3 totals 14 residues. With 2 bases removed from V and 11 bases from J, the gap between germline ends came to 13 bases.

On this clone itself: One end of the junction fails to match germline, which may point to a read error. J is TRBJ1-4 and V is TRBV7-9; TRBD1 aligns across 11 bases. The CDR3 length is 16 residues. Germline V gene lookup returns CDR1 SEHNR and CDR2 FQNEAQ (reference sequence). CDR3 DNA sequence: TGTTCCAGCAGCTTGGACAGGGGGCCAACTAATGAAAAACTGTTTTTT. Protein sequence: CSSSLDRGPTNEKLFF.

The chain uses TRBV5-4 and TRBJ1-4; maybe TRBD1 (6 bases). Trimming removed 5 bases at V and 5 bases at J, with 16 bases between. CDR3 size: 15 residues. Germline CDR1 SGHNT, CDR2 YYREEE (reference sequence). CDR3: CASSRQGPPNEKLFF. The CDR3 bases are TGTGCCAGCAGTCGTCAGGGGCCCCCGAATGAAAAACTGTTTTTT.

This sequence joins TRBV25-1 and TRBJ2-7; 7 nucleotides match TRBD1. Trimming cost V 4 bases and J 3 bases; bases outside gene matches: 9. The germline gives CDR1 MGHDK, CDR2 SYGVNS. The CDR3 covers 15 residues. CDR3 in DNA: TGTGCCAGCAGTGGGACGGACAGGCAGGACTACGAGCAGTACTTC. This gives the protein CASSGTDRQDYEQYF.

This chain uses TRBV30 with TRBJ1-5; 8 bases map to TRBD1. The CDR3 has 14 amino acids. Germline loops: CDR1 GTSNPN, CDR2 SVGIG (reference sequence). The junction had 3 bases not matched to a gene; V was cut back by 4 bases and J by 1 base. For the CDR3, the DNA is TGTGCCTGGACAGGGGGCTTGAGCAATCAGCCCCAGCATTTT. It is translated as CAWTGGLSNQPQHF.

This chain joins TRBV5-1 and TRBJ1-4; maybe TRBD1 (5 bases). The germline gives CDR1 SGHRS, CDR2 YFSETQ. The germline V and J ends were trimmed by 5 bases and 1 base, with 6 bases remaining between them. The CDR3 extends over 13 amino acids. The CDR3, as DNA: TGCGCCAGCAGAGGGGTAACTAATGAAAAACTGTTTTTT. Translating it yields CASRGVTNEKLFF.

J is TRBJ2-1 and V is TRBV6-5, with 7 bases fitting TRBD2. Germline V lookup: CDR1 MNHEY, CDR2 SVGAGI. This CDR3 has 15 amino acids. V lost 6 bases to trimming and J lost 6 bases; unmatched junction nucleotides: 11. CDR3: CASSYTGTISNEQFF. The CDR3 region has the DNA TGTGCCAGCAGCTACACCGGGACTATATCCAATGAGCAGTTCTTC.

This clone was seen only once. The CDR3 DNA follows: TGCAGCGTTGAGCGGGCCGCTTACAATGAGCAGTTCTTC. This encodes CSVERAAYNEQFF. The V and J genes are TRBV29-1 and TRBJ2-1; possibly TRBD2 for D (5 bases). CDR1 SQVTM and CDR2 ANQGSEA come from the germline V gene. The CDR3 loop spans 13 amino acids. V was trimmed by 3 bases and J by 4 bases, leaving 10 bases between them.

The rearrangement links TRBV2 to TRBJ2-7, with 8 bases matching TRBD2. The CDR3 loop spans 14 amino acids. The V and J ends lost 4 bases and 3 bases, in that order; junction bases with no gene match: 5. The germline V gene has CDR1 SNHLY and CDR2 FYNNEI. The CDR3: CASSADSGNYEQYF. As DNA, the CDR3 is TGTGCCAGCAGTGCCGATAGCGGGAACTACGAGCAGTACTTC.

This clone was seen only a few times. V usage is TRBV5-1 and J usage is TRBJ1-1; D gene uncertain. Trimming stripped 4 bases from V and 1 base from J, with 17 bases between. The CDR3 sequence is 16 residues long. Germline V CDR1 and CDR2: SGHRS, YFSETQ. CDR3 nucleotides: TGCGCCAGCAGCCGATCTTCGGGAATCGCGAACACTGAAGCTTTCTTT. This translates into CASSRSSGIANTEAFF.

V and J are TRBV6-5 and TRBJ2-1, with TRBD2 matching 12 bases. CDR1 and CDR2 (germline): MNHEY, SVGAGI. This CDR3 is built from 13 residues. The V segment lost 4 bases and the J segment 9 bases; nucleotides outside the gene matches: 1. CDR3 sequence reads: CASSSGLAGEQFF. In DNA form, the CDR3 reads TGTGCCAGCAGTTCGGGACTAGCGGGTGAGCAGTTCTTC.

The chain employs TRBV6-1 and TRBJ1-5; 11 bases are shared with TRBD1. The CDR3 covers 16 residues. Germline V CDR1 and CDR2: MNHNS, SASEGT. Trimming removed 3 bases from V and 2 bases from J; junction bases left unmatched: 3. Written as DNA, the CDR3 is TGTGCCAGCAGTGAGCGGACAGGGGGCGGCAATCAGCCCCAGCATTTT. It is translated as CASSERTGGGNQPQHF.

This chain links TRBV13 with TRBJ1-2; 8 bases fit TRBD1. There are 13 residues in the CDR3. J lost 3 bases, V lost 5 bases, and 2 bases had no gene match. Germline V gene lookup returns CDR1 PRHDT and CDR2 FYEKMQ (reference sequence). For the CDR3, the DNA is TGTGCCAGCAGCCCCAGGGGGCACTATGGCTACACCTTC. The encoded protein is CASSPRGHYGYTF.

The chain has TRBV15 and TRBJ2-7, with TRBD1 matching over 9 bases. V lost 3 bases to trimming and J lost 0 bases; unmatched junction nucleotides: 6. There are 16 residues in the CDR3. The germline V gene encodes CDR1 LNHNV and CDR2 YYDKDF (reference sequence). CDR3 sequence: CATSRGGTGSSYEQYF. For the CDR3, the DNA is TGTGCCACCAGCAGGGGTGGGACAGGGAGCTCCTACGAGCAGTACTTC.

The CDR3 here is CASSLDPTGEVVTEAFF. The CDR3 DNA reads as TGTGCCAGCAGCTTGGACCCGACAGGGGAGGTTGTCACTGAAGCTTTCTTT. The chain is built from TRBV5-6 and TRBJ1-1; TRBD1 matches at 8 bases. V shed 0 bases, J shed 4 bases, and the junction held 11 bases outside the gene matches. Per the germline V gene, CDR1 is SGHDT and CDR2 is YYEEEE. The CDR3 extends over 17 amino acids.

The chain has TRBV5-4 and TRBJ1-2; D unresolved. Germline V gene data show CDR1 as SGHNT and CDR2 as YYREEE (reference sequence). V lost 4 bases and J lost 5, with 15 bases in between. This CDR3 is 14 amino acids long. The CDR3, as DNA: TGTGCCAGCAGCCCGGACGGGGTTGGGTATGGCTACACCTTC. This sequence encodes CASSPDGVGYGYTF.